The next 31 T cell receptor beta chains were all read from a single sample in a study of lymphopenia after photon versus proton radiotherapy. Clones were read by immunoSEQ multiplex PCR, and TCRdb kept only the in-frame ones, dropping some. The profile shows approximately 23,000 clones, 85% to 90% of them singletons. The source was peripheral blood, collected from a patient treated with proton-based radiotherapy. Receptors originate from an older man with esophageal cancer.

The genes are TRBV9 and TRBJ2-3, with D maybe TRBD1 (6 bases). Trimming removed 4 bases from V and 4 bases from J, with 13 bases in between. Germline CDR1 is SGDLS and CDR2 is YYNGEE. The CDR3 length is 14 residues. In nucleotides, the CDR3 is TGTGCCAGCAGCAAGGGGGTTCCTCCAGATACGCAGTATTTT. Translated, it gives CASSKGVPPDTQYF.

CDR3 nucleotide sequence: TGTGCCAGCAGCTTGCAAGGGCTCTCTGGAAACACCATATATTTT. This translates into CASSLQGLSGNTIYF. This chain uses TRBV7-2 with TRBJ1-3; D remains unclear. This CDR3 comprises 15 residues. V lost 3 bases and J 0 bases, leaving 9 bases between the germline ends. From germline, CDR1 is SGHTA and CDR2 FQGNSA.

This clone has a single count. The rearrangement links TRBV5-4 to TRBJ1-1; unclear D gene. This CDR3 spans 11 amino acids. The V gene's germline CDR1 is SGHNT and CDR2 YYREEE (reference sequence). Trimming removed 9 bases from V and 6 bases from J, with 12 bases in between. The chain's CDR3 is CATRIGSEAFF. The CDR3 DNA sequence: TGTGCCACCCGAATCGGGTCTGAAGCTTTCTTT.

This rearrangement joins TRBV6-1 to TRBJ2-7; D is tentatively TRBD1 or TRBD2 (6 bases each). The V end was cut by 4 bases, the J end by 4 bases, with 20 bases between. The CDR3 extends over 16 amino acids. The germline CDR1 and CDR2 sequences are MNHNS and SASEGT. The CDR3 DNA follows: TGTGCCAGCAGTGTGGACAGATTGGAGGCGGGGTACGAGCAGTACTTC. This gives the protein CASSVDRLEAGYEQYF.

The rearrangement uses TRBV6-5 and TRBJ2-3; 10 positions match TRBD1. V gave up 6 bases and J gave up 3 bases; unmatched junction bases: 3. Germline V gives CDR1 MNHEY, CDR2 SVGAGI. The CDR3 is 14 residues long. CDR3 sequence: CASRRQGATDTQYF. The CDR3 DNA reads as TGTGCCAGCAGGAGACAGGGGGCAACAGATACGCAGTATTTT.

The chain is built from TRBV19 and TRBJ1-1, with 8 bases matching TRBD1. The CDR3 loop spans 14 amino acids. With 3 bases clipped from V and 1 base from J, the junction kept 1 base outside the gene matches. CDR1 and CDR2 (germline): LNHDA, SQIVND (reference sequence). The DNA of the CDR3 is TGTGCCAGTAGTATTGACAGGGGGAACACTGAAGCTTTCTTT. It is translated as CASSIDRGNTEAFF. Filled out from reference TRBV19 and TRBJ1-1, the complete variable domain reads DGGITQSPKYLFRKEGQNVTLSCEQNLNHDAMYWYRQDPGQGLRLIYYSQIVNDFQKGDIAEGYSVSREKKESFPLTVTSAQKNPTAFYLCASSIDRGNTEAFFGQGTRLTVV.

V is TRBV10-3 and J is TRBJ1-2; a weak D match, TRBD1 (6 bases). Trimming removed 4 bases at V and 5 bases at J, with 14 bases between. The CDR3 is made up of 14 amino acids. Looked up from germline, CDR1 is ENHRY and CDR2 is SYGVKD. CDR3 in amino acids: CAISGGRGSYGYTF. CDR3 coding DNA: TGTGCCATCAGTGGGGGGCGGGGATCTTATGGCTACACCTTC.

V usage is TRBV29-1 and J usage is TRBJ2-1, with 9 bases aligning to TRBD2. From germline, CDR1 is SQVTM and CDR2 ANQGSEA. V lost 1 base and J lost 7; bases outside the gene matches: 5. The CDR3 covers 14 residues. This CDR3 is CSVEGAGGRNEQFF. As DNA, the CDR3 is TGCAGCGTTGAAGGGGCGGGAGGGAGGAATGAGCAGTTCTTC.

J is TRBJ1-3 and V is TRBV18; D not certain. Trimming cost V 3 bases and J 0 bases, with 12 bases left between them. The CDR3 consists of 16 residues. The germline CDR1 and CDR2 sequences are KGHSH and LQKENI. CDR3 DNA sequence: TGTGCCAGCTCACCTAGGACGGACCTCTCTGGAAACACCATATATTTT. Translating it yields CASSPRTDLSGNTIYF.

The V and J genes are TRBV7-9 and TRBJ2-5; 9 nucleotides line up with TRBD1. This CDR3 contains 16 residues. Germline CDR1 is SEHNR and CDR2 is FQNEAQ (reference sequence). Trimming at V came to 3 bases and at J to 5 bases, leaving 10 bases not matched to a gene. Written as DNA, the CDR3 is TGTGCCAGCAGCTTGCAAAGGACAGGGGAAGGGGAGACCCAGTACTTC. It yields the protein CASSLQRTGEGETQYF.

The chain recombines TRBV2 with TRBJ2-4; 9 bases align to TRBD1. The CDR3 is 17 residues long. The V and J ends lost 5 bases and 7 bases, in that order; junction bases with no gene match: 15. CDR1 SNHLY and CDR2 FYNNEI come from the germline V gene. The CDR3: CASSWRDRAYGPNIQYF. CDR3 nucleotides: TGTGCCAGCAGTTGGAGGGACAGGGCGTACGGTCCCAACATTCAGTACTTC. Complete variable domain (other parts from reference TRBV2 and TRBJ2-4): EPEVTQTPSHQVTQMGQEVILRCVPISNHLYFYWYRQILGQKVEFLVSFYNNEISEKSEIFDDQFSVERPDGSNFTLKIRSTKLEDSAMYFCASSWRDRAYGPNIQYFGAGTRLSVL.

In its sample, this clone was seen a few times. This rearrangement joins TRBV6-5 to TRBJ1-2, with D possibly matching TRBD1 (6 bases). V was cut by 2 bases and J by 2 bases, with 6 bases left in between. CDR1 and CDR2 (germline): MNHEY, SVGAGI. This CDR3 is 13 amino acids long. The CDR3, as DNA: TGTGCCAGCAGTTACGGACAGAACTATGGCTACACCTTC. This gives the protein CASSYGQNYGYTF.

The DNA for the CDR3 is TGTGCCAGCAGCTACGAACTTAGAGAATTGACCCTCCACTTT. Its translation is CASSYELRELTLHF. This rearrangement joins TRBV6-5 to TRBJ1-6, with D uncertain. V lost 6 bases and J lost 14, with 20 bases in between. This CDR3 region has 14 residues. From germline, CDR1 is MNHEY and CDR2 SVGAGI.

The V gene is TRBV7-9, the J gene TRBJ2-6, with unresolved D. Germline V lookup: CDR1 SEHNR, CDR2 FQNEAQ (reference sequence). V was trimmed by 2 bases and J by 1 base, leaving 3 bases between them. The CDR3 loop spans 14 amino acids. CDR3 nucleotide sequence: TGTGCCAGCAGCTTACGATCTGGGGCCAACGTCCTGACTTTC. It is translated as CASSLRSGANVLTF.

The chain employs TRBV7-9 and TRBJ2-7; 15 bases are shared with TRBD2. Germline loops: CDR1 SEHNR, CDR2 FQNEAQ (reference sequence). This CDR3 contains 16 residues. Trimming cost V 5 bases and J 2 bases; bases outside gene matches: 4. The CDR3 bases are TGTGCCAGCAGCCCAGGACTAGCGGGAGGGACCTACGAGCAGTACTTC. Its translation is CASSPGLAGGTYEQYF.

The chain employs TRBV4-2 and TRBJ1-2, with 7 bases identical to TRBD1. Germline CDR1 LGHNA, CDR2 YNFKEQ. CDR3 length: 13 residues. J lost 6 bases, V lost 5 bases, and 6 bases had no gene match. CDR3 sequence: CASSTGDGDGYTF. The DNA for the CDR3 is TGTGCCAGCAGCACAGGGGACGGGGATGGCTACACCTTC.

CDR3 protein: CASSPTAPGETQYF. The CDR3 bases are TGTGCCAGCTCACCGACAGCGCCGGGGGAGACCCAGTACTTC. The V gene is TRBV18, the J gene TRBJ2-5; D may match TRBD1 or TRBD2 (5 bases each). The V end was cut by 3 bases, the J end by 5 bases, with 13 bases between. This CDR3 has 14 residues. The germline CDR1 and CDR2 sequences are KGHSH and LQKENI.

The chain is built from TRBV5-6 and TRBJ2-7; D not resolved. V lost 4 bases to trimming and J lost 0 bases, with 14 bases between them. The CDR3 loop spans 15 amino acids. CDR1 and CDR2 (germline): SGHDT, YYEEEE. The CDR3 region is CASSRGKGNSYEQYF. CDR3 in DNA: TGTGCCAGCAGCCGCGGTAAAGGGAACTCCTACGAGCAGTACTTC.

This clone was seen only a few times. This chain connects TRBV30 to TRBJ1-6; the D is unclear. This CDR3 comprises 13 residues. The V end was cut by 3 bases, the J end by 0 bases, with 3 bases between. Germline V gives CDR1 GTSNPN, CDR2 SVGIG (reference sequence). CDR3 sequence (DNA): TGTGCCTGGAGGGTCTCCTATAATTCACCCCTCCACTTT. Protein product: CAWRVSYNSPLHF. The full variable domain, completed using reference TRBV30 and TRBJ1-6, is SQTIHQWPATLVQPVGSPLSLECTVEGTSNPNLYWYRQAAGRGLQLLFYSVGIGQISSEVPQNLSASRPQDRQFILSSKKLLLSDSGFYLCAWRVSYNSPLHFGNGTRLTVT.

This clone was counted between two and nine times. The chain uses TRBV11-2 and TRBJ1-1, with TRBD1 as a possible D gene (6 bases). The CDR3 runs 14 residues. CDR1 is SGHAT and CDR2 is FQNNGV in the germline V gene. V was trimmed by 5 bases and J by 0 bases, leaving 10 bases between them. The CDR3 reads CASSPGTLNTEAFF. CDR3 sequence (DNA): TGTGCCAGCAGCCCGGGGACACTGAACACTGAAGCTTTCTTT.

The genes are TRBV11-2 and TRBJ2-5, with D possibly TRBD2 on 6 matching bases. This CDR3 region has 15 residues. Germline V gene lookup returns CDR1 SGHAT and CDR2 FQNNGV. Trimming left V 1 base short and J 5 bases short, with 14 bases between. The CDR3 protein is CASSLVARGLETQYF. For the CDR3, the DNA is TGTGCCAGCAGCTTAGTCGCGCGGGGTCTCGAGACCCAGTACTTC.

J is TRBJ1-1 and V is TRBV28; 8 positions match TRBD1. V lost 5 bases, J lost 10 bases, and 9 bases stayed unmatched. CDR3 size: 13 residues. Germline V gene sequence: CDR1 MDHEN, CDR2 SYDVKM. CDR3: CASSSPTGVGAFF. In nucleotides, the CDR3 is TGTGCCAGCAGTAGTCCGACAGGGGTTGGAGCTTTCTTT.

The rearrangement joins TRBV7-2 to TRBJ1-1, with a weak D call TRBD1 (5 bases). Germline CDR1 is SGHTA and CDR2 is FQGNSA. V lost 4 bases and J lost 1, with 10 bases in between. This CDR3 contains 14 residues. The CDR3 sequence is CASSSQGKNTEAFF. The CDR3 region has the DNA TGTGCCAGCAGCTCCCAGGGCAAGAACACTGAAGCTTTCTTT.

V and J are TRBV5-4 and TRBJ2-7; TRBD2 matches 7 bases. The CDR3 is made up of 14 amino acids. From germline, CDR1 is SGHNT and CDR2 YYREEE (reference sequence). V was pared by 4 bases and J by 3 bases, with 7 bases of the junction left unmatched. Written as DNA, the CDR3 is TGTGCCAGCAGCCGGACTAGTGGCAACTACGAGCAGTACTTC. Translation gives CASSRTSGNYEQYF.

This clone was found once. This chain joins TRBV6-6 and TRBJ1-1, with 9 bases fitting TRBD1. The CDR3 contains 15 residues. Germline CDR1 MNHNY, CDR2 SVGAGI (reference sequence). With V trimmed by 4 bases and J by 0 bases, 3 bases remained unmatched. CDR3 sequence: CASSWTGVVNTEAFF. The CDR3 bases are TGTGCCAGCAGTTGGACAGGGGTTGTGAACACTGAAGCTTTCTTT.

The chain joins TRBV4-3 to TRBJ2-1, with 11 positions matching TRBD2. V shed 1 base, J shed 7 bases, and the junction held 12 bases outside the gene matches. The CDR3 is 18 amino acids. Germline lookup yields CDR1 LGHNA and CDR2 YSLEER. CDR3 DNA: TGCGCCAGCAGCCAAGTCGTCTCGCCTAGCGGGGGGTCGAATGAGCAGTTCTTC. Translated, it gives CASSQVVSPSGGSNEQFF.

This rearrangement joins TRBV3-1 (or the pseudogene TRBV3-2) to TRBJ2-5; 7 bases are shared with TRBD1. The J segment lost 11 bases and the V segment lost 8 bases, leaving 2 bases of the junction unmatched. The CDR3 runs 9 residues. Germline assignment: CDR1 LGHDT and CDR2 YNNKEL (reference sequence). The DNA for the CDR3 is TGTGCCAGCCCAGGGGGACAGTACTTC. Translated: CASPGGQYF.

The count of this clone is one. The chain recombines TRBV27 with TRBJ2-1, with 11 positions matching TRBD1. The CDR3 spans 16 residues. In germline, CDR1 is MNHEY, CDR2 SMNVEV (reference sequence). The ends lost 4 bases at V and 6 bases at J; junction bases unmatched: 8. The CDR3 reads CASSSLGTGGFNEQFF. The CDR3 nucleotides read TGTGCCAGCAGTTCTCTCGGGACAGGGGGATTCAATGAGCAGTTCTTC.

This clone was counted once. The chain joins TRBV21-1 to TRBJ1-1; the table's D call, TRBD1, has no DNA check behind it. TRBV21-1 is reported as a pseudogene. The CDR3 is 16 residues long. DNA of the CDR3: TGTGCCAGCAGCAAAGCAAGGGGCCTCGGAAACACTGAAGCTTTCTTT. Amino acids: CASSKARGLGNTEAFF.

The chain couples TRBV5-1 to TRBJ1-1; TRBD1 might be the D (5 bases). Looked up from germline, CDR1 is SGHRS and CDR2 is YFSETQ. V was pared by 3 bases and J by 4 bases, with 13 bases between. The CDR3 totals 14 residues. The CDR3 is CASSSQAGGTEAFF. The CDR3 nucleotides read TGCGCCAGCAGCTCACAGGCTGGGGGCACTGAAGCTTTCTTT.

V usage is TRBV11-2 and J usage is TRBJ2-3; tentative D call: TRBD2 (5 bases). From germline, CDR1 is SGHAT and CDR2 FQNNGV. Trimming removed 6 bases from V and 7 bases from J, with 20 bases in between. The CDR3 is 15 residues long. The CDR3 DNA follows: TGTGCCAGCAGTTCGCAGGCGGTTGAGGGATATACGCAGTATTTT. It is translated as CASSSQAVEGYTQYF.